The present T cell receptor (beta chain) was sequenced within a study of beta chain features in type 1 diabetes. Whole-study findings and limits: TCRB CDR3s were moderately but significantly shorter in Type 1 diabetes patients in all four CD4+ subsets.

In its sample, this clone was seen a few times. Its matching antigen is unknown. Reverse transcribing all isolated RNA meant expressed TCRB transcripts were sequenced. Profiled with immunoSEQ multiplex PCR; TCRdb holds only in-frame clones, not every one. Among about 190,000 clones listed, 7% to 9% were seen once. The sequence came from a young man with type 1 diabetes. Sample: central memory CD4+ T cells from blood.

The CDR3 coding sequence is TGTGCCAGCAGCAACCCGTGGACTAGCGGGAGAGAGACCCAGTACTTC. It encodes CASSNPWTSGRETQYF. V usage is TRBV21-1 and J usage is TRBJ2-5; the table assigns TRBD2, which was not confirmed against the DNA. TRBV21-1 is flagged as a pseudogene. The CDR3 is 16 residues long.